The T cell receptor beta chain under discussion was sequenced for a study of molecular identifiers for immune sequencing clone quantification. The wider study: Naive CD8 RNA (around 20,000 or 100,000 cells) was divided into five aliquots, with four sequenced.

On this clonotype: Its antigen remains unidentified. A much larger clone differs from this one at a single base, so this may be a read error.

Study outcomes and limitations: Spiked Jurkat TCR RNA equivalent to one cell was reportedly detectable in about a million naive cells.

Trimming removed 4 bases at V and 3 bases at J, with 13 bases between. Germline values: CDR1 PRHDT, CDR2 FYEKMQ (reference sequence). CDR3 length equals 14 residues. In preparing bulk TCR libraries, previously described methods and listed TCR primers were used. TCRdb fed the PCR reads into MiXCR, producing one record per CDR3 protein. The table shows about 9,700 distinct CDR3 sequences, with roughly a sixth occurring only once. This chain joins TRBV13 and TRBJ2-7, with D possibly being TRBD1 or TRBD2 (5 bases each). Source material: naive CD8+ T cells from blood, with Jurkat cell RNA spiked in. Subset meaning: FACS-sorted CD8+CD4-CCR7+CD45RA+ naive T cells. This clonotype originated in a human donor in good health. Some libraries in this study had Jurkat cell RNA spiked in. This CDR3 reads CASSSGRVFYEQYF. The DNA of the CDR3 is TGTGCCAGCAGCTCGGGGCGGGTATTCTACGAGCAGTACTTC.